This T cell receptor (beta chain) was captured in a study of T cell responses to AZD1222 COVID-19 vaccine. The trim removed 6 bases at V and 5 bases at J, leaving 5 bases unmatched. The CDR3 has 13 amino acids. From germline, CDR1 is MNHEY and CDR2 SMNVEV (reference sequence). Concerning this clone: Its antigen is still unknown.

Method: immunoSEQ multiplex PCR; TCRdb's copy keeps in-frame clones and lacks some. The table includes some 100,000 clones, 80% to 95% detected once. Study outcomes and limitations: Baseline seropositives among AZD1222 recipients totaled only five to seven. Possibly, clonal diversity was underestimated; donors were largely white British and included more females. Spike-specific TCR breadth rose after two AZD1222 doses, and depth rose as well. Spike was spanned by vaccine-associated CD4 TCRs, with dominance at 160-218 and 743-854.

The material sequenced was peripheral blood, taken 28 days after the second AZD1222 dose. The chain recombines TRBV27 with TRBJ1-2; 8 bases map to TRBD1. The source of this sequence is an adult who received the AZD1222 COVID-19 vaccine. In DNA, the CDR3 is TGTGCCAGCAGCCCCGACAGGGGTTATGGCTACACCTTC. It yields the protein CASSPDRGYGYTF.